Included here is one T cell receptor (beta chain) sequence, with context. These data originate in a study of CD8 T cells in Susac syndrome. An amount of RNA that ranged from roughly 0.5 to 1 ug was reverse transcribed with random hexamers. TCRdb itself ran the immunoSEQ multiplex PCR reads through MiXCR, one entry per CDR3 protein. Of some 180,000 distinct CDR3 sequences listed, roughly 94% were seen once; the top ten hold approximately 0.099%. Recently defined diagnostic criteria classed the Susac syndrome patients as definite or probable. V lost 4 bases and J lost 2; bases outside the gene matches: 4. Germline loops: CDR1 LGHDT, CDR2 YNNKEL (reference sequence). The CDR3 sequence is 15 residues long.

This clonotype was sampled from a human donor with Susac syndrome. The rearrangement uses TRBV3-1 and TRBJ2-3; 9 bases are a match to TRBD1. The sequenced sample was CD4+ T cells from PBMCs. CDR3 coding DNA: TGTGCCAGCAGCCCTTGGACAGGGGACACAGATACGCAGTATTTT. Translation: CASSPWTGDTDTQYF.